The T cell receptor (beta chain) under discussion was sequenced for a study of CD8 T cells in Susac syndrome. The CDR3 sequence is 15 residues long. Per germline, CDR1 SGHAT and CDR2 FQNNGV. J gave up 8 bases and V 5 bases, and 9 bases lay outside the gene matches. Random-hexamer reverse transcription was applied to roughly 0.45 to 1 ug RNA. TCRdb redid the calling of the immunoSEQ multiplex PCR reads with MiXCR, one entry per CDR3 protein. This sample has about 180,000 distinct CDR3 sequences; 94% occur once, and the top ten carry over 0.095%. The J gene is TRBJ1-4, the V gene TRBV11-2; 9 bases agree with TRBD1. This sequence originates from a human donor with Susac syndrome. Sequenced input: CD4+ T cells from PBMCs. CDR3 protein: CASSTPGQGREKLFF. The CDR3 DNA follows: TGTGCCAGCAGCACCCCGGGACAGGGAAGGGAAAAACTGTTTTTT.